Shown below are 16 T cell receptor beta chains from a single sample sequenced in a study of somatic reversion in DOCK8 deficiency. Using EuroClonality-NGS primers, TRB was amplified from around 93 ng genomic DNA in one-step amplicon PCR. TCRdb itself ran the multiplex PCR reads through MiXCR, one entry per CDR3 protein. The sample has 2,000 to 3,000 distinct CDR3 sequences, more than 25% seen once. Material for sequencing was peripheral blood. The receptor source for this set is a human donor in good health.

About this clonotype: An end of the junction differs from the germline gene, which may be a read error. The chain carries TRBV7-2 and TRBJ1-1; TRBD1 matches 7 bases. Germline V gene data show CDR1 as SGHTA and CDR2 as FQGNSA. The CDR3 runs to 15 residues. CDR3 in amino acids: CASGHGDRVNTEAFF. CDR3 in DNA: TGCGCCAGCGGCCACGGCGACAGGGTGAACACTGAAGCTTTCTTT.

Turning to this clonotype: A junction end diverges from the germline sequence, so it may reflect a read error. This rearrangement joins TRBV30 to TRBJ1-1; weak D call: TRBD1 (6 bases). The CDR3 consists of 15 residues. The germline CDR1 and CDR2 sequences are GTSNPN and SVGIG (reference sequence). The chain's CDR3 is CAWGRQALMSTEALF. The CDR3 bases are TGTGCCTGGGGAAGACAGGCCCTAATGAGCACTGAAGCTTTGTTT. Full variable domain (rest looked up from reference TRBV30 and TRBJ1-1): SQTIHQWPATLVQPVGSPLSLECTVEGTSNPNLYWYRQAAGRGLQLLFYSVGIGQISSEVPQNLSASRPQDRQFILSSKKLLLSDSGFYLCAWGRQALMSTEALFGQGTRLTVV.

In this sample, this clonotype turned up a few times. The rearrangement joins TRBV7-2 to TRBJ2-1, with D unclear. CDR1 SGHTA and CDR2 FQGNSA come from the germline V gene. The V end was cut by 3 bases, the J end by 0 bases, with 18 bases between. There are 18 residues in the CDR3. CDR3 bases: TGTGCCAGCAGCTTTTCCCTCAGCGCCAGGAGCTCCTACAATGAGCAGTTCTTC. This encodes CASSFSLSARSSYNEQFF.

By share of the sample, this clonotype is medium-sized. The CDR3 DNA is TGCGCCAGCAGCGCAGGGACAGGGTACACTGAAGCTTTCTTT. It is translated as CASSAGTGYTEAFF. The chain carries TRBV5-1 and TRBJ1-1; 9 positions match TRBD1. Germline CDR1 is SGHRS and CDR2 is YFSETQ. Trimming cost V 4 bases and J 3 bases; bases outside gene matches: 4. This CDR3 is built from 14 residues.

DNA for the CDR3: TGTGCCGGCAGCCAAGTCCGCGACAGGGGGCGCCTGTCCTTC. This encodes CAGSQVRDRGRLSF. V and J are TRBV3-2 and TRBJ1-2; no check of the table's D call, TRBD1, against the DNA was made. TRBV3-2 is assigned pseudogene status. The CDR3 runs to 14 residues.

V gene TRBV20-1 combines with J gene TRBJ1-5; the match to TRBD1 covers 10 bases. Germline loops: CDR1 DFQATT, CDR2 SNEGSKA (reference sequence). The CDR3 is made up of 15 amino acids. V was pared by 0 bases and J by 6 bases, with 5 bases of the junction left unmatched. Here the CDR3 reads CSARDRGTGVQPQHF. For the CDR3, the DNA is TGCAGTGCTAGAGATCGGGGGACAGGGGTTCAGCCCCAGCATTTT.

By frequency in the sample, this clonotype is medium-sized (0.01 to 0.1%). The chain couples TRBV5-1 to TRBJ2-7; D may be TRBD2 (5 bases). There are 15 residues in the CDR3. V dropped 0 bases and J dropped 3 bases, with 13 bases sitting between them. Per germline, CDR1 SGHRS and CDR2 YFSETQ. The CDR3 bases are TGCGCCAGCAGCTTGGAAGGTCTAGCACTCTACGAGCAGTACTTC. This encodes CASSLEGLALYEQYF.

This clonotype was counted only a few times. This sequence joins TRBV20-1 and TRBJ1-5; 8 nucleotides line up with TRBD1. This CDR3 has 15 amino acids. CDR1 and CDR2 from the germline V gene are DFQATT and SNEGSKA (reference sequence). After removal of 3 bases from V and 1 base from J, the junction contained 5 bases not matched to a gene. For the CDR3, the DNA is TGCAGTGCTAGGGACAGGGTGGGAAGCAATCAGCCCCAGCATTTT. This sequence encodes CSARDRVGSNQPQHF.

The CDR3: CATSTGTDVYEQYF. DNA for the CDR3: TGTGCCACCTCGACCGGGACAGATGTATACGAGCAGTACTTC. The chain uses TRBV28 and TRBJ2-7; 7 nucleotides line up with TRBD1. Germline CDR1 MDHEN, CDR2 SYDVKM. The CDR3 runs to 14 residues. Unmatched junction bases numbered 13, after V lost 10 bases and J lost 4 bases.

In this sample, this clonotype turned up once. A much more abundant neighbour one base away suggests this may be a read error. This chain's CDR3 is CVSSDRTGTGNTIYF. The CDR3 DNA follows: TGCGTCAGCAGCGACCGGACAGGGACTGGAAACACCATATATTTT. The V call is TRBV5-1, the J call TRBJ1-3; 8 bases line up with TRBD1. The germline gives CDR1 SGHRS, CDR2 YFSETQ. CDR3 size: 15 residues.

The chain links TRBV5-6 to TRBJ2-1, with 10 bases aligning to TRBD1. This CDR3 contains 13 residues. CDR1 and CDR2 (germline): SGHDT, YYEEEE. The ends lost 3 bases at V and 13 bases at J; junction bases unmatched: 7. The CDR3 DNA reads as TGTGCCAGCAGCTACGCGGGACAGGGGCTACAGTTCTTC. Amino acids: CASSYAGQGLQFF.

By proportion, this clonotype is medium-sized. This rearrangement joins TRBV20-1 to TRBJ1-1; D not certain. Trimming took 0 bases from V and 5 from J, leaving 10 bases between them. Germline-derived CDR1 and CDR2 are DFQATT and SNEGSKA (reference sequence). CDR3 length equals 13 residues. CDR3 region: CSAREIGLTEAFF. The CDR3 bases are TGCAGTGCTAGAGAAATTGGTCTTACTGAAGCTTTCTTT.

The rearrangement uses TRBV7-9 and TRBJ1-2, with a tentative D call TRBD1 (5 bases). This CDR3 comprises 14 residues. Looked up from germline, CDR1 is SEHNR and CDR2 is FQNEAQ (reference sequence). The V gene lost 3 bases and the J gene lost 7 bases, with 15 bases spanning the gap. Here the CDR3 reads CASSFIGQAGGYTF. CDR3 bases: TGTGCCAGCAGCTTCATTGGACAAGCGGGTGGCTACACCTTC.

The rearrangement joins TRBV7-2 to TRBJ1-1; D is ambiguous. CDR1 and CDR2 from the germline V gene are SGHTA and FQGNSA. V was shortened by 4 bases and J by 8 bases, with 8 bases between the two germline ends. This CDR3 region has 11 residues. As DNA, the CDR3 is TGTGCCAGCAGCTGGGAGACCGAAGCTTTCTTT. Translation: CASSWETEAFF.

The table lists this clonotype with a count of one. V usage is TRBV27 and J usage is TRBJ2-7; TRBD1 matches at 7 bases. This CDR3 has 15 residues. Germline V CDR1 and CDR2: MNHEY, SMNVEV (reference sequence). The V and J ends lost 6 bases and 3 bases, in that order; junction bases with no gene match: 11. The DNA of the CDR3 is TGTGCCAGCAGCTCATCCACAGGGGACATCTACGAGCAGTACTTC. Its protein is CASSSSTGDIYEQYF.

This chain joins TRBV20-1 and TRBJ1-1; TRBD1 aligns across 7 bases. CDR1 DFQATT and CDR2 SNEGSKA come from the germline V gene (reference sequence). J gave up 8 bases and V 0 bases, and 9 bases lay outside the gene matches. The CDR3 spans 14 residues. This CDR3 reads CSARDGEGGLEAFF. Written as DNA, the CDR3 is TGCAGTGCTAGAGATGGTGAAGGGGGCTTGGAAGCTTTCTTT.